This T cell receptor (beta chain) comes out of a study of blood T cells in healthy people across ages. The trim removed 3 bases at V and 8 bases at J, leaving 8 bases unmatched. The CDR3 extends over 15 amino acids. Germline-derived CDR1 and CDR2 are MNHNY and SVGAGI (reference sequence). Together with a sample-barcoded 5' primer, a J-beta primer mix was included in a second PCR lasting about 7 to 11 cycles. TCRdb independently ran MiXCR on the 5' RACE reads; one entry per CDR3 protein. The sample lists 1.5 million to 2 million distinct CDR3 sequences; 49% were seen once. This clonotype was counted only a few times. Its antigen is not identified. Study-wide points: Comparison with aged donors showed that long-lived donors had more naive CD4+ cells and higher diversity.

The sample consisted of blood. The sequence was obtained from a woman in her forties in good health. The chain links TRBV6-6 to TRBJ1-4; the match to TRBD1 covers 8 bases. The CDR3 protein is CASSYVDREAEKLFF. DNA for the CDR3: TGTGCCAGCAGTTATGTGGACAGGGAAGCGGAAAAACTGTTTTTT.